These 24 T cell receptor beta chains were all obtained from the same sample, sequenced in a study of blood T cell repertoires in COVID-19. Generated by immunoSEQ multiplex PCR, the TCRdb table keeps only in-frame clones and is missing some. The sample contains over 140,000 clones, roughly 80% of which appear only once. The source material was peripheral blood. These receptor sequences come from a woman in her forties or fifties with active or convalescent COVID-19.

The chain is built from TRBV9 and TRBJ2-3; 10 nucleotides match TRBD2. CDR1 SGDLS and CDR2 YYNGEE come from the germline V gene. This CDR3 has 16 amino acids. Germline trimming cut 0 bases from V and 2 bases from J; bases unmatched to any gene: 3. Here the CDR3 DNA reads TGTGCCAGCAGCGTAGGGCTAGCGGGGGACACAGATACGCAGTATTTT. This gives the protein CASSVGLAGDTDTQYF.

This clone was seen a handful of times. V usage is TRBV18 and J usage is TRBJ1-1, with D perhaps TRBD1 (6 bases). V lost 4 bases and J lost 0, with 12 bases in between. Germline loops: CDR1 KGHSH, CDR2 LQKENI. The CDR3 is 15 residues long. CDR3 amino acids: CASSRTGQMNTEAFF. CDR3 in DNA: TGTGCCAGCTCACGAACCGGACAGATGAACACTGAAGCTTTCTTT.

The chain employs TRBV6-5 and TRBJ2-2; 10 nucleotides line up with TRBD2. There are 15 residues in the CDR3. V lost 5 bases to trimming and J lost 6 bases; unmatched junction nucleotides: 6. The V gene's germline CDR1 is MNHEY and CDR2 SVGAGI. As DNA, the CDR3 is TGTGCCAGCAGTCAGCTAGCGGGAGAAGCCGGGGAGCTGTTTTTT. Its protein product is CASSQLAGEAGELFF.

The chain couples TRBV6-4 to TRBJ2-1; weak D call: TRBD1 (5 bases). Trimming removed 4 bases from V and 2 bases from J, with 12 bases in between. The V gene's germline CDR1 is MRHNA and CDR2 SNTAGT. The CDR3 consists of 15 residues. The DNA of the CDR3 is TGTGCCAGCAGTGTGGAAGGGGCGGCCTACAATGAGCAGTTCTTC. Translation: CASSVEGAAYNEQFF.

This clone has just one count. This rearrangement joins TRBV4-3 to TRBJ2-3; TRBD2 agrees at 10 bases. Germline-derived CDR1 and CDR2 are LGHNA and YSLEER. V dropped 3 bases and J dropped 4; count of bases not matched to a gene: 10. The CDR3 is 17 residues long. The CDR3 DNA reads TGCGCCAGCAGCCACCCTGGAGAGCGGGGGGGCTCAGATACGCAGTATTTT. Its translation is CASSHPGERGGSDTQYF.

This clone turned up a few times. The V gene is TRBV24-1, the J gene TRBJ1-5; D gene ambiguous. The V and J ends lost 7 bases and 4 bases respectively, with 7 bases between them. Germline CDR1 and CDR2: KGHDR and SFDVKD. This CDR3 has 12 amino acids. This CDR3 reads CATSLQNQPQHF. Here the CDR3 DNA reads TGTGCCACCAGCCTCCAGAATCAGCCCCAGCATTTT.

This clone was recorded only once. The genes are TRBV2 and TRBJ1-1; D remains unclear. V shed 3 bases and J shed 0 bases, with 5 bases lying between them. Germline V gene data show CDR1 as SNHLY and CDR2 as FYNNEI. This CDR3 contains 13 residues. Here the CDR3 DNA reads TGTGCCAGCAGTGATCAATTGAACACTGAAGCTTTCTTT. It is translated as CASSDQLNTEAFF.

This clone was observed a few times. This chain uses TRBV2 with TRBJ1-2; a weak D match, TRBD1 (5 bases). Trimming stripped 4 bases from V and 4 bases from J, with 10 bases between. CDR1 SNHLY and CDR2 FYNNEI come from the germline V gene. CDR3 size: 13 residues. CDR3 sequence reads: CASSVGETYGYTF. The CDR3 DNA is TGTGCCAGCAGTGTAGGGGAAACCTATGGCTACACCTTC.

The gene calls are TRBV21-1 and TRBJ1-3; the table's D call, TRBD1, was not checked against the DNA. TRBV21-1 has pseudogene status. This CDR3 comprises 16 residues. The CDR3 DNA sequence: TGTGCCAGCAGCAACTTCGGGGACACCTCTGGAAACACCATATATTTT. Protein sequence: CASSNFGDTSGNTIYF.

V usage is TRBV15 and J usage is TRBJ2-3, with 12 bases fitting TRBD2. Germline V gives CDR1 LNHNV, CDR2 YYDKDF (reference sequence). Losses at the gene ends were 0 bases for V and 6 bases for J; bases not matched to a gene: 4. The CDR3 spans 16 residues. The CDR3 nucleotides read TGTGCCACCAGCAGAGATCTAGCGGGGGGGCGGGATACGCAGTATTTT. Protein product: CATSRDLAGGRDTQYF. The variable domain in full, with the rest retrieved from reference TRBV15 and TRBJ2-3, is DAMVIQNPRYQVTQFGKPVTLSCSQTLNHNVMYWYQQKSSQAPKLLFHYYDKDFNNEADTPDNFQSRRPNTSFCFLDIRSPGLGDTAMYLCATSRDLAGGRDTQYFGPGTRLTVL.

The chain is built from TRBV2 and TRBJ1-6; no firm D call. This CDR3 region has 15 residues. V lost 7 bases, J lost 5 bases, and 15 bases lay in between. Germline V gene lookup returns CDR1 SNHLY and CDR2 FYNNEI. The CDR3 is CASNTWERDNSPLHF. CDR3 nucleotides: TGTGCCAGCAATACCTGGGAGAGAGATAATTCACCCCTCCACTTT.

This chain links TRBV5-1 with TRBJ2-1, with 7 bases aligning to TRBD1. Germline CDR1 is SGHRS and CDR2 is YFSETQ. Losses at the gene ends were 0 bases for V and 6 bases for J; bases not matched to a gene: 3. The CDR3 sequence is 14 residues long. The CDR3 sequence is CASSLGGGPNEQFF. CDR3 DNA: TGCGCCAGCAGCTTGGGAGGGGGCCCCAATGAGCAGTTCTTC.

The V gene is TRBV6-1, the J gene TRBJ2-1; tentative D call: TRBD2 (6 bases). Trimming removed 5 bases from V and 7 bases from J, with 18 bases in between. CDR3 length: 15 amino acids. CDR1 MNHNS and CDR2 SASEGT come from the germline V gene. The CDR3 region is CASSSGTAMTNEQFF. CDR3 bases: TGTGCCAGCAGTTCCGGGACTGCTATGACAAATGAGCAGTTCTTC.

The gene calls are TRBV27 and TRBJ2-7; maybe TRBD1 (5 bases). CDR1 and CDR2 (germline): MNHEY, SMNVEV (reference sequence). The CDR3 is made up of 14 amino acids. The ends were cut back, 11 bases at V and 0 bases at J, with 17 bases in the middle. CDR3: CALRGVDNSYEQYF. The DNA for the CDR3 is TGTGCCCTTAGGGGCGTGGATAACTCCTACGAGCAGTACTTC.

The chain employs TRBV19 and TRBJ2-7; tentatively, D is TRBD1 (6 bases). V lost 3 bases and J 0 bases, leaving 12 bases between the germline ends. Germline CDR1 LNHDA, CDR2 SQIVND (reference sequence). The CDR3 contains 15 residues. The CDR3, as DNA: TGTGCCAGTAGTATCACAGGGTCAAGCTCCTACGAGCAGTACTTC. This encodes CASSITGSSSYEQYF.

This clone is categorized as medium-sized. The chain employs TRBV4-3 and TRBJ2-7; TRBD1 matches at 8 bases. V dropped 6 bases and J dropped 3; count of bases not matched to a gene: 4. The CDR3 loop spans 13 amino acids. From germline, CDR1 is LGHNA and CDR2 YSLEER. The CDR3 loop reads CASSSGQGYEQYF. DNA of the CDR3: TGCGCCAGCAGTTCCGGACAGGGCTACGAGCAGTACTTC.

The genes are TRBV7-9 and TRBJ1-5; the match to TRBD1 covers 8 bases. The germline V gene has CDR1 SEHNR and CDR2 FQNEAQ (reference sequence). The J segment lost 3 bases and the V segment lost 2 bases, leaving 3 bases of the junction unmatched. This CDR3 has 15 amino acids. The CDR3 nucleotides read TGTGCCAGCAGCTTACAGGGGGCTAACAATCAGCCCCAGCATTTT. Its protein product is CASSLQGANNQPQHF.

This chain connects TRBV27 to TRBJ1-2, with 9 bases identical to TRBD1. The CDR3 is 15 amino acids. CDR1 and CDR2 (germline): MNHEY, SMNVEV (reference sequence). V dropped 5 bases and J dropped 6; count of bases not matched to a gene: 10. Here the CDR3 DNA reads TGTGCCAGCAGTCTCACAGGGGGCTTGGGTAATGGCTACACCTTC. It encodes CASSLTGGLGNGYTF.

The rearrangement uses TRBV30 and TRBJ1-2; 8 bases match TRBD1. Germline CDR1 is GTSNPN and CDR2 is SVGIG (reference sequence). The CDR3 covers 14 residues. V lost 5 bases and J lost 4; bases outside the gene matches: 9. The CDR3, as DNA: TGTGCCTGGTCTACCCAGGGGGCGGCCTATGGCTACACCTTC. It translates to CAWSTQGAAYGYTF.

This chain links TRBV5-1 with TRBJ1-6; 8 bases map to TRBD1. CDR1 and CDR2 (germline): SGHRS, YFSETQ. Trimming cost V 4 bases and J 2 bases; bases outside gene matches: 11. The CDR3 extends over 18 amino acids. The CDR3 DNA follows: TGCGCCAGCAGCCTGGGACAGGCCACGGGAACCTATAATTCACCCCTCCACTTT. This gives the protein CASSLGQATGTYNSPLHF.

The chain couples TRBV6-1 to TRBJ2-7, with D possibly being TRBD1 (5 bases). The germline V gene encodes CDR1 MNHNS and CDR2 SASEGT. The length of the CDR3 is 14 residues. Deletions cut 3 bases from V and 3 bases from J, with 12 bases between. For the CDR3, the DNA is TGTGCCAGCAGTGAGGCAGGGTCCAGCTACGAGCAGTACTTC. It yields the protein CASSEAGSSYEQYF.

The genes are TRBV7-2 and TRBJ1-1, with D possibly matching TRBD1 (5 bases). Trimming left V 5 bases short and J 1 base short, with 8 bases between. CDR1 and CDR2 from the germline V gene are SGHTA and FQGNSA. This CDR3 is 13 amino acids long. In nucleotides, the CDR3 is TGTGCCAGCAGCAGGGGTGGGAACACTGAAGCTTTCTTT. This encodes CASSRGGNTEAFF. Full variable domain (outside the CDR3, taken from reference TRBV7-2 and TRBJ1-1): GAGVSQSPSNKVTEKGKDVELRCDPISGHTALYWYRQSLGQGLEFLIYFQGNSAPDKSGLPSDRFSAERTGGSVSTLTIQRTQQEDSAVYLCASSRGGNTEAFFGQGTRLTVV.

The DNA for the CDR3 is TGTGCCAGCAAGGGGGACAGGAAGGGGTTCTACGAGCAGTACTTC. This sequence encodes CASKGDRKGFYEQYF. The chain recombines TRBV21-1 with TRBJ2-7; TRBD1, as called in the table, went unchecked against the DNA. TRBV21-1 is a documented pseudogene. CDR3 length equals 15 residues.

This clone came up once. This rearrangement joins TRBV30 to TRBJ1-6; no clear D. This CDR3 comprises 15 residues. The germline CDR1 and CDR2 sequences are GTSNPN and SVGIG (reference sequence). The V and J ends lost 0 bases and 4 bases respectively, with 10 bases between them. This CDR3 reads CAWSVSQIYNSPLHF. The CDR3 nucleotides are TGTGCCTGGAGTGTATCCCAGATTTATAATTCACCCCTCCACTTT. The full variable domain, completed using reference TRBV30 and TRBJ1-6, is SQTIHQWPATLVQPVGSPLSLECTVEGTSNPNLYWYRQAAGRGLQLLFYSVGIGQISSEVPQNLSASRPQDRQFILSSKKLLLSDSGFYLCAWSVSQIYNSPLHFGNGTRLTVT.